The present T cell receptor (beta chain) was sequenced within a study of blood T cells in healthy people across ages. About the research overall: Roughly one uniquely barcoded beta molecule per two T cells was captured. Findings and caveats of the study: Changes in expanded clonotypes were possibly confounded, as the CMV status of donors was unknown.

Combining a sample-barcoded 5' primer with a J-beta primer mix, a second PCR ran for 7 to 11 cycles. MiXCR, applied by TCRdb to the 5' RACE reads, yields one record per CDR3 protein. This repertoire shows 1.5 million to 2 million distinct CDR3 sequences, approximately 30% found once; its top ten account for 7% to 9%. On this clonotype itself: The antigen remains undetermined.

The CDR3 is 15 residues long. In germline, CDR1 is ENHRY, CDR2 SYGVKD. Trimming took off 4 bases at V and 4 bases at J, with 13 bases between the two ends. Every sample had a minimum of 6 million PBMCs isolated. This receptor was obtained from a woman aged 30 to 39 in good health. Sequencing input: blood. The chain joins TRBV10-3 to TRBJ2-2; TRBD2 is a possible D gene (6 bases). As DNA, the CDR3 is TGTGCCATCAGTGCGGGCGGGACGGCCACCGGGGAGCTGTTTTTT. Its translation is CAISAGGTATGELFF.